This T cell receptor beta chain was observed in a study of blood T cell repertoires in COVID-19. The overall study: Acute and convalescent COVID-19 samples came from the United States, Italy and Spain. From T cells, B-cell-depleted T cells, or PBMCs came the material, which was cDNA or gDNA.

Cohort assignment relied on participant-reported clinical history. Within 2 weeks of study entry, exposed participants had contacted a PCR-confirmed or clinician-diagnosed COVID-19 case. Some clones are missing from TCRdb's copy, which holds only in-frame ones; the method was immunoSEQ multiplex PCR. The data contain more than 150,000 clones, more than 75% of them singletons. V lost 6 bases, J lost 3 bases, and 11 bases stayed unmatched. CDR3 length equals 18 residues. Germline V gene sequence: CDR1 SNHLY, CDR2 FYNNEI. This clone was counted ten times or more. The chain joins TRBV2 to TRBJ2-2; 12 positions match TRBD2. The sequenced sample was PBMCs or T cells enriched from blood (not recorded which). The source is a man aged 60-69 years who had been exposed to COVID-19. CDR3 bases: TGTGCCAGCAGCGCGACTAGCGGGAGACTAGGTCACACCGGGGAGCTGTTTTTT. Residues: CASSATSGRLGHTGELFF.